This TCR beta chain was obtained from a study of shared clonotypes between healthy human individuals. Overall study findings and caveats: Naive subsets, compared against memory subsets, generally had larger estimated richness values. Read depth was anticipated to influence clonotype sharing among donors.

The germline V gene has CDR1 SNHLY and CDR2 FYNNEI. With V trimmed by 6 bases and J by 3 bases, 5 bases remained unmatched. The CDR3 has 13 residues. Concerning this clone itself: Its antigen is not identified.

Only in-frame clones appear in the TCRdb table, and some are missing; sequencing was by immunoSEQ multiplex PCR. Altogether approximately 2.5 million clones are present, roughly 93% being singletons, with the ten largest covering 0.35% to 0.45%. J is TRBJ2-7 and V is TRBV2; 7 nucleotides agree with TRBD1. This TCR derives from a young man in good health. Some clones in this sample may be carry-over from other donors' samples. The sample taken for sequencing was naive CD4+ T cells from PBMCs. Subset reported: CD45RA+ positively selected. The CDR3 DNA is TGTGCCAGCAGACAAGACAGGGTCTACGAGCAGTACTTC. Amino acids: CASRQDRVYEQYF.